Following are 4 T cell receptor beta chains from one sample sequenced in a study of cytomegalovirus exposure and HLA in healthy donors. Primers: 60 Vbeta forward and 13 Jbeta reverse. Clones were read by immunoSEQ multiplex PCR, and TCRdb kept only the in-frame ones, dropping some. Here the sample spans 210,000 or so clones, 80% to 85% being singletons. Input material: PBMCs. These TCRs come from a boy aged 2 to 9 in good health and CMV-seronegative.

The chain joins TRBV11-2 to TRBJ2-7; 8 nucleotides line up with TRBD2. Trimming removed 5 bases from V and 2 bases from J; junction bases left unmatched: 11. This CDR3 region has 16 residues. The germline CDR1 and CDR2 sequences are SGHAT and FQNNGV. The CDR3 spells CASSNPLAGSPYEQYF. CDR3 nucleotides: TGTGCCAGCAGCAATCCCTTAGCGGGGAGCCCCTACGAGCAGTACTTC.

The chain carries TRBV5-5 and TRBJ2-2; possibly TRBD1 for D (6 bases). The V end was cut by 4 bases, the J end by 5 bases, with 15 bases between. The CDR3 sequence is 15 residues long. The germline CDR1 and CDR2 sequences are SGHKS and YYEKEE (reference sequence). CDR3 sequence: CASSPKQGDTGELFF. CDR3 coding DNA: TGTGCCAGCAGCCCGAAACAGGGAGATACCGGGGAGCTGTTTTTT.

V gene TRBV4-1 combines with J gene TRBJ1-3; D gene uncertain. CDR3 length: 16 amino acids. Trimming stripped 3 bases from V and 0 bases from J, with 12 bases between. Germline V gene sequence: CDR1 MGHRA, CDR2 YSYEKL. CDR3 coding DNA: TGCGCCAGCAGCCATCCTCACGGGGACTCTGGAAACACCATATATTTT. Its protein is CASSHPHGDSGNTIYF.

Only a few counts were recorded for this clone. Other DNA sequences of this sample code for an identical CDR3. The chain employs TRBV30 and TRBJ1-5; TRBD1 might be the D (6 bases). The V end was cut by 0 bases, the J end by 5 bases, with 8 bases between. The CDR3 contains 13 residues. The V gene's germline CDR1 is GTSNPN and CDR2 SVGIG (reference sequence). In DNA form, the CDR3 reads TGTGCCTGGAGTGTAGGGGGTGATCAGCCCCAGCATTTT. Translation: CAWSVGGDQPQHF.